This T cell receptor beta chain appears in the sequencing data of a study of T-cell memory formation after mild COVID-19. From the 5' RACE reads, TCRdb called clonotypes with MiXCR, one entry per CDR3 protein. Of tens of thousands of distinct CDR3 sequences listed, 6% to 7.5% are singletons. This clonotype has more than one count but fewer than ten. The specimen sequenced was PBMCs or a T cell subset sorted from them (not recorded which). This sequence originates from an adult who had mild COVID-19 (a few samples of this study predate the infection). Cell type and time point are not known.

DNA of the CDR3: TGTGCCAGCTCACCACCGGGCCTCTACGAGCAGTACTTC. It encodes CASSPPGLYEQYF. The V call is TRBV18, the J call TRBJ2-7; D is undetermined. Looked up from germline, CDR1 is KGHSH and CDR2 is LQKENI. V lost 0 bases, J lost 3 bases, and 6 bases lay in between. The CDR3 has 13 residues.